One sample yielded the 14 T cell receptor beta chains listed below, sequenced in a study of identifying expanded T cells in peripheral blood. Here immunoSEQ multiplex PCR was the method, and the copy in TCRdb shows in-frame clones only, minus some. In the table there are 95,000 to 150,000 clones, more than 80% of which are singletons. The material sequenced was blood. The receptor set was obtained from a person aged 18 to 69 in good health.

This sequence joins TRBV16 and TRBJ1-1; TRBD1 might be the D (6 bases). CDR1 KGHSY and CDR2 FQNENV come from the germline V gene. CDR3 size: 14 residues. The V and J ends lost 4 bases and 4 bases respectively, with 13 bases between them. CDR3 loop: CASSLQGYGTEAFF. The CDR3 coding sequence is TGTGCCAGCAGCCTACAGGGTTACGGCACTGAAGCTTTCTTT. Full variable domain (missing parts from reference TRBV16 and TRBJ1-1): GEEVAQTPKHLVRGEGQKAKLYCAPIKGHSYVFWYQQVLKNEFKFLISFQNENVFDETGMPKERFSAKCLPNSPCSLEIQATKLEDSAVYFCASSLQGYGTEAFFGQGTRLTVV.

J is TRBJ2-1 and V is TRBV2, with D possibly being TRBD2 (7 bases). V was pared by 3 bases and J by 2 bases, with 20 bases between. The CDR3 consists of 18 residues. CDR1 is SNHLY and CDR2 is FYNNEI in the germline V gene. CDR3 protein: CASSDPGTRGAAYNEQFF. DNA of the CDR3: TGTGCCAGCAGTGACCCCGGGACCCGGGGGGCGGCCTACAATGAGCAGTTCTTC.

V and J are TRBV6-5 and TRBJ2-1, with TRBD1 identical over 8 bases. Germline CDR1 reads MNHEY; CDR2 reads SVGAGI. The CDR3 is made up of 14 amino acids. V lost 2 bases, J lost 6 bases, and 3 bases stayed unmatched. The CDR3 DNA sequence: TGTGCCAGCAGTTACCTTGGACAGGGCAATGAGCAGTTCTTC. Its protein is CASSYLGQGNEQFF.

V gene TRBV7-8 combines with J gene TRBJ1-2; D not resolved. CDR1 is SGHVS and CDR2 is FQNEAQ in the germline V gene. Trimming pared 1 base from V and 5 bases from J, leaving 8 bases between. This CDR3 has 13 residues. The CDR3 DNA reads TGTGCCAGCAGCTTAGGGACCTATTATGGCTACACCTTC. It is translated as CASSLGTYYGYTF.

This clone showed up just once. The chain joins TRBV19 to TRBJ1-2, with D unresolved. The V end lost 6 bases, the J end lost 8 bases, and 10 bases lay between the germline ends. The CDR3 length is 11 residues. Germline V gene lookup returns CDR1 LNHDA and CDR2 SQIVND (reference sequence). CDR3 DNA: TGTGCCAGTAGACATGGATTGGGCTACACCTTC. Translated, it gives CASRHGLGYTF.

This clone was seen once. The rearrangement uses TRBV7-2 and TRBJ1-1; D unclear. Trimming cost V 0 bases and J 4 bases, with 9 bases left between them. Germline CDR1 reads SGHTA; CDR2 reads FQGNSA. The CDR3 consists of 14 residues. CDR3 in amino acids: CASSLAGDRTEAFF. The CDR3 DNA follows: TGTGCCAGCAGCTTAGCTGGGGATCGCACTGAAGCTTTCTTT.

The V gene is TRBV9, the J gene TRBJ2-7; possibly TRBD2 for D (7 bases). Germline values: CDR1 SGDLS, CDR2 YYNGEE. Trimming took 4 bases from V and 1 from J, leaving 9 bases between them. The CDR3 spans 13 residues. The CDR3 bases are TGTGCCAGCAGCAGGGGGGGATCCTACGAGCAGTACTTC. This translates into CASSRGGSYEQYF. Combining the CDR3 with reference TRBV9 and TRBJ2-7 gives the whole variable domain DSGVTQTPKHLITATGQRVTLRCSPRSGDLSVYWYQQSLDQGLQFLIQYYNGEERAKGNILERFSAQQFPDLHSELNLSSLELGDSALYFCASSRGGSYEQYFGPGTRLTVT.

V usage is TRBV9 and J usage is TRBJ1-6; possible D gene TRBD1, 5 bases. CDR3 length equals 15 residues. The germline V and J ends were trimmed by 2 bases and 6 bases, with 12 bases remaining between them. CDR1 is SGDLS, CDR2 YYNGEE, per germline. The CDR3 DNA is TGTGCCAGCAGCGTTGGCCAGGGAGGTAATTCACCCCTCCACTTT. It encodes CASSVGQGGNSPLHF. The whole variable domain, remainder taken from reference TRBV9 and TRBJ1-6, is DSGVTQTPKHLITATGQRVTLRCSPRSGDLSVYWYQQSLDQGLQFLIQYYNGEERAKGNILERFSAQQFPDLHSELNLSSLELGDSALYFCASSVGQGGNSPLHFGNGTRLTVT.

The V gene is TRBV6-5, the J gene TRBJ1-2; D is unclear. The V and J ends lost 2 bases and 8 bases respectively, with 12 bases between them. The CDR3 covers 13 residues. Germline assignment: CDR1 MNHEY and CDR2 SVGAGI. For the CDR3, the DNA is TGTGCCAGCAGTTACGGCCTCGGCGGGGGCTACACCTTC. Translated, it gives CASSYGLGGGYTF.

The chain recombines TRBV5-6 with TRBJ2-7; TRBD1 agrees at 7 bases. V lost 0 bases to trimming and J lost 3 bases; unmatched junction nucleotides: 6. Germline CDR1 and CDR2: SGHDT and YYEEEE. This CDR3 has 15 amino acids. Here the CDR3 reads CASSLVQGSNYEQYF. The CDR3 nucleotides are TGTGCCAGCAGCTTGGTACAGGGGTCAAACTACGAGCAGTACTTC.

This clone is a singleton in its sample. This chain connects TRBV7-2 to TRBJ1-2; a possible D gene is TRBD1 (5 bases). The CDR3 totals 13 residues. The V end lost 5 bases, the J end lost 5 bases, and 12 bases lay between the germline ends. Germline V gene data show CDR1 as SGHTA and CDR2 as FQGNSA. The CDR3, as DNA: TGTGCCAGCAGCCCGGGACTGATATATGGCTACACCTTC. Translation: CASSPGLIYGYTF.

The chain links TRBV7-9 to TRBJ1-1, with D maybe TRBD1 (6 bases). Germline loops: CDR1 SEHNR, CDR2 FQNEAQ (reference sequence). The germline V and J ends were trimmed by 4 bases and 10 bases, with 13 bases remaining between them. The CDR3 spans 12 residues. CDR3: CASSSQGSVAFF. DNA for the CDR3: TGTGCCAGCAGCTCTCAGGGGTCTGTAGCTTTCTTT.

The chain couples TRBV30 to TRBJ1-6, with a tentative D call TRBD1 (5 bases). Trimming shortened V by 2 bases and J by 14 bases, and 13 bases separated the two germline ends. CDR1 GTSNPN and CDR2 SVGIG come from the germline V gene (reference sequence). The CDR3 spans 12 residues. The CDR3 region is CAWSSPGTSLHF. CDR3 DNA: TGTGCCTGGAGTTCTCCCGGGACTTCCCTCCACTTT.

The chain uses TRBV5-1 and TRBJ1-2; unclear D gene. The CDR3 covers 13 residues. Trimming shortened V by 0 bases and J by 2 bases, and 5 bases separated the two germline ends. Germline CDR1 reads SGHRS; CDR2 reads YFSETQ. CDR3 DNA sequence: TGCGCCAGCAGCTTGGTATTAAACTATGGCTACACCTTC. It encodes CASSLVLNYGYTF.